The clone carrying this T cell receptor beta chain has more than one count but fewer than ten. TCRdb re-called the RT-PCR reads through MiXCR, storing one row per CDR3 protein. This sample has fewer than 800,000 distinct CDR3 sequences, with around 14% found just once. Germline V gene sequence: CDR1 SGHRS, CDR2 YFSETQ. V was clipped by 1 base and J by 2 bases, with 8 bases between them. The CDR3 sequence is 14 residues long. The V and J genes are TRBV5-1 and TRBJ2-3; D uncertain. The sequence was obtained from a female donor in good health, serving as a healthy control. Material for sequencing was memory CD4+ T cells from blood. This CDR3 is CASSLSRNTDTQYF. DNA for the CDR3: TGCGCCAGCAGCTTGTCTCGGAACACAGATACGCAGTATTTT.